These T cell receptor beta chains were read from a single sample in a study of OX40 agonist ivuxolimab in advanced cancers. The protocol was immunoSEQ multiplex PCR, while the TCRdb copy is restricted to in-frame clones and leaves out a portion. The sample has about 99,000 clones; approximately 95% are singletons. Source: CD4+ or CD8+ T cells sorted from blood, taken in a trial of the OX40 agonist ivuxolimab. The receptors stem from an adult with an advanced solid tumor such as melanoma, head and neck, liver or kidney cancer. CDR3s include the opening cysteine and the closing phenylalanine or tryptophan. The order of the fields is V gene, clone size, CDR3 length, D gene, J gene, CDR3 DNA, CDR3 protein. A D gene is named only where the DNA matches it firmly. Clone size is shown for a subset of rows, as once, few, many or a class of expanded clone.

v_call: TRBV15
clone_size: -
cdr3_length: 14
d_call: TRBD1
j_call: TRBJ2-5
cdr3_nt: TGTGCCACCGGTGGCGGGACAGGCGAAGAGACCCAGTACTTC
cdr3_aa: CATGGGTGEETQYF

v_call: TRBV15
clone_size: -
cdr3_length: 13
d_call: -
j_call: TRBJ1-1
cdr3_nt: TGTGCCACCAGCAGAGATTTGGGGGAAAGAGCTTTCTTT
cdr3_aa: CATSRDLGERAFF

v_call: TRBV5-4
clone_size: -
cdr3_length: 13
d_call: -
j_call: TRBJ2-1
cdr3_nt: TGTGCCAGCAGCTTGCCTCGGTACAATGAGCAGTTCTTC
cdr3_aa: CASSLPRYNEQFF

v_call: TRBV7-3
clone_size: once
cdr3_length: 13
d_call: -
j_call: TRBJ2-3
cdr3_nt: TGTGCCAGCAGCTTGTTTGTTGCAGATACGCAGTATTTT
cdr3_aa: CASSLFVADTQYF

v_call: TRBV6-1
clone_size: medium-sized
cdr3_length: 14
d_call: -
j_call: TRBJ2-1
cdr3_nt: TGTGCCAGCAGTGAAACAATAAGTGGGCCCGAGCAGTTCTTC
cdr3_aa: CASSETISGPEQFF

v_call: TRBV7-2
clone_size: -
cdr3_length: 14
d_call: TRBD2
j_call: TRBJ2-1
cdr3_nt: TGTGCCAGCAGCCGGACTAGCGGTGACAATGAGCAGTTCTTC
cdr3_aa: CASSRTSGDNEQFF

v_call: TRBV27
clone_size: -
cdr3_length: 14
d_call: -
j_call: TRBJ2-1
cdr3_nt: TGTGCCAGCGGGTACCGACAGACCTACAATGAGCAGTTCTTC
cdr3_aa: CASGYRQTYNEQFF

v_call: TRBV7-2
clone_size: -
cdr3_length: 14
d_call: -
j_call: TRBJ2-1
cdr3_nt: TGTGCCAGCGCACTTATAGCGGCCTACAATGAGCAGTTCTTC
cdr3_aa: CASALIAAYNEQFF

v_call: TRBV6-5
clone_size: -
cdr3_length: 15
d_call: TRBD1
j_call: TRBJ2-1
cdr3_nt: TGTGCCAGCAGTTACGGACAGGGGTTAAACAATGAGCAGTTCTTC
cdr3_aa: CASSYGQGLNNEQFF

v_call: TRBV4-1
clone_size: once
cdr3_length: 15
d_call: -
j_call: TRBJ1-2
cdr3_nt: TGCGCCAGCAGCCAAGAGACCCGGGACACCTATGGCTACACCTTC
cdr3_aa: CASSQETRDTYGYTF

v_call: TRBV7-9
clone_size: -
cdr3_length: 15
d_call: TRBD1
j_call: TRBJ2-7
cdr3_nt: TGTGCCAGCTTACGGACAGGGGGTAGTTTCAACGAGCAGTACTTC
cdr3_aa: CASLRTGGSFNEQYF

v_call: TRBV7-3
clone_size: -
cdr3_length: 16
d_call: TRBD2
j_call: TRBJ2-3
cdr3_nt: TGTGCCAGCAGCCCTCTAGCGGGAGGGCAGACAGATACGCAGTATTTT
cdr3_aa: CASSPLAGGQTDTQYF

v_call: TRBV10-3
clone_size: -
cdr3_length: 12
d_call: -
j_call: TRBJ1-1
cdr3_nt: TGTGCCATCAGTAGTATGAACACTGAAGCTTTCTTT
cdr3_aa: CAISSMNTEAFF

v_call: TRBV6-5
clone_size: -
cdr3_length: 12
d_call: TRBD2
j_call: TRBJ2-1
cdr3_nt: TGTGCCAGCAGCGGGAGGGCCTCTGAGCAGTTCTTC
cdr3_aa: CASSGRASEQFF

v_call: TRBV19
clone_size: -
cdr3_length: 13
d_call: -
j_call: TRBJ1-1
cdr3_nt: TGTGCCAGCCACACAGGGATGAACACTGAAGCTTTCTTT
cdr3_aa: CASHTGMNTEAFF

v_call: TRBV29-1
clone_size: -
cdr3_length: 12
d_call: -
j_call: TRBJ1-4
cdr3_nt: TGCAGCACATGGGATACTAATGAAAAACTGTTTTTT
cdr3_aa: CSTWDTNEKLFF

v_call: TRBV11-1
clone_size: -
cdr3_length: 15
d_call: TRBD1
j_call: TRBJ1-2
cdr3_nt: TGTGCCAGCAGCCAGGGACAGAACAATAACTATGGCTACACCTTC
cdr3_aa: CASSQGQNNNYGYTF

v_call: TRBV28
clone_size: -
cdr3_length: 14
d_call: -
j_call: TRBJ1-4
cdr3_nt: TGTGCCAGCAGACCCTCGGGACCCGCCGAGGTTCCGTTTTTT
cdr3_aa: CASRPSGPAEVPFF

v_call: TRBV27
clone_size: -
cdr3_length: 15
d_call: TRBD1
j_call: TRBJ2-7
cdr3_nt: TGTGCCAGCAGTTTGCTTGGGGACAGGGGGTACGAGCAGTACTTC
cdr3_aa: CASSLLGDRGYEQYF

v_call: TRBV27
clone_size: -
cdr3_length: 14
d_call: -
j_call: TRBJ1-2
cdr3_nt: TGTGCCAGCGCCCCGGGACTCGAAAACTATGGCTACACCTTC
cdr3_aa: CASAPGLENYGYTF

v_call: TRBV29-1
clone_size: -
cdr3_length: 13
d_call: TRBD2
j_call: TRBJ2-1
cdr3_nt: TGCAGCGCCCCACTAGCGGCCTTTGATGAGCAGTTCTTC
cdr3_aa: CSAPLAAFDEQFF

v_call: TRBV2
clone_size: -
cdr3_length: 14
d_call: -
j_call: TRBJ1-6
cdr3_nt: TGTGCCAGCAGTGAACGGATTTATAATTCACCCCTCCACTTT
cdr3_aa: CASSERIYNSPLHF

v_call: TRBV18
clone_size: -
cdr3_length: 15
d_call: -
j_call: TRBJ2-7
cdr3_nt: TGTGCCAGCTCACCAAGGCCGGACGAGCCCTACGAGCAGTACTTC
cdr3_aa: CASSPRPDEPYEQYF

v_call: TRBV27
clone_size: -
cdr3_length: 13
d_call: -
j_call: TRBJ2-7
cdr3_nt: TGTGCCAGCAGTCCCTCGGGGAGGTACGAGCAGTACTTC
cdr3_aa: CASSPSGRYEQYF

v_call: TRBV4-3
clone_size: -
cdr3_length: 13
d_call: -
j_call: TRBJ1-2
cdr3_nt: TGCGCCAGCAGCCAAAGAGAGGGCTATGGCTACACCTTC
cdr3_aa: CASSQREGYGYTF

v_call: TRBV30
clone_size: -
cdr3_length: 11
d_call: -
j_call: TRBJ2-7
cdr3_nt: TGTGCCTGGAGGGTAAACTACGAGCAGTACTTC
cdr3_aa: CAWRVNYEQYF

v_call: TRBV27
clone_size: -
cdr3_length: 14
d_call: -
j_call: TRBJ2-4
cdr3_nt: TGTGCCAGCAGTTTGTCGGGGGGCGAGAACATTCAGTACTTC
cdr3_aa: CASSLSGGENIQYF

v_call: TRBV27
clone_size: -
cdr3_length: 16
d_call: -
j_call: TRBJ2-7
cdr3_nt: TGTGCCAGCAGTTTATCGGGGGGACTCAACGCCTACGAGCAGTACTTC
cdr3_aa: CASSLSGGLNAYEQYF

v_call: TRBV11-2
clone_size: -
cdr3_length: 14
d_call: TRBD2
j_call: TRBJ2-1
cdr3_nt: TGTGCCAGCAGCCCCCCGACTAGCCGGTATGAGCAGTTCTTC
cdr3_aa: CASSPPTSRYEQFF

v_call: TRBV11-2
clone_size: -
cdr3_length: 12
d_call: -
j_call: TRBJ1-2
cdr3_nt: TGTGCCAGCAGCTCCGGGACCTATGGCTACACCTTC
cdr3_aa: CASSSGTYGYTF

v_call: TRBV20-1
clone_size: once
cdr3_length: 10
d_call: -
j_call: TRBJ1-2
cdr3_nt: TGCAGTGCCAAAAAGAATGGCTACACCTTC
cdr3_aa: CSAKKNGYTF

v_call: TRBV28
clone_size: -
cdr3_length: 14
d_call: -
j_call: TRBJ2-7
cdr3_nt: TGTGCCAGCAGTCCCGACCCCGGGCCTTACGAGCAGTACTTC
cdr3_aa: CASSPDPGPYEQYF

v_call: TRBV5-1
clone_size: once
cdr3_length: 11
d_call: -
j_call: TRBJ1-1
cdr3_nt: TGCGCCAGCAAACAGGGAACTGAAGCTTTCTTT
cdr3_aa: CASKQGTEAFF

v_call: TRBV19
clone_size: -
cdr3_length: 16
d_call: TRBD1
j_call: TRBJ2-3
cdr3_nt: TGTGCCAGTAGTCCTGGACAGGAGTATAGCACAGATACGCAGTATTTT
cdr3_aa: CASSPGQEYSTDTQYF

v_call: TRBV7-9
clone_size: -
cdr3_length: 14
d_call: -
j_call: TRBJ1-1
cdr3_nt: TGTGCCAGCAGATCCGGGATCCACGAACAGGGAGCTTTCTTT
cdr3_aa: CASRSGIHEQGAFF

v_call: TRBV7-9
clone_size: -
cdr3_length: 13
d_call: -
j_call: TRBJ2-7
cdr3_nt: TGTGCCAGCAGCCCCATTGGTTCCTACGAGCAGTACTTC
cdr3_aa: CASSPIGSYEQYF

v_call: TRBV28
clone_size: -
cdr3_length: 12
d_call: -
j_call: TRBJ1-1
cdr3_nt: TGTGCCAGCAGTTTAGACGGGACTGAAGCTTTCTTT
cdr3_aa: CASSLDGTEAFF

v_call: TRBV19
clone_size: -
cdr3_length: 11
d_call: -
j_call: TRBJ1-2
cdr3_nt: TGTGCCAGTAGTATAATGGATGGCTACACCTTC
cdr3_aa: CASSIMDGYTF

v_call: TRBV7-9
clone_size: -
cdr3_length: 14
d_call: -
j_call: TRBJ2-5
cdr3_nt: TGTGCCAGCAGCTTCGACAACGACCAAGAGACCCAGTACTTC
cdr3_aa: CASSFDNDQETQYF

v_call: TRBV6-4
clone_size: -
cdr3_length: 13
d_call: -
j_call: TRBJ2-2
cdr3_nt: TGTGCCAGCAGTGACTCGAAGGTCGGGGAGCTGTTTTTT
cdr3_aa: CASSDSKVGELFF

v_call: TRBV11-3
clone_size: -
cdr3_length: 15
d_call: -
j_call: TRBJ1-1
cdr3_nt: TGTGCCAGCAGCTTAGAGGGTCAGGGTGGCACTGAAGCTTTCTTT
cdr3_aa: CASSLEGQGGTEAFF

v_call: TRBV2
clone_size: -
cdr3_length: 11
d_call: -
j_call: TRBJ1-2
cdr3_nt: TGTGCCAGCAGTGAACATTATGGCTACACCTTC
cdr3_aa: CASSEHYGYTF

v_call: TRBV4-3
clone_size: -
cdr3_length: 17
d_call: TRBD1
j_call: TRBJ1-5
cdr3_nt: TGCGCCAGCAGCCCCCTGTATGCAGGGGGCCTCGATCAGCCCCAGCATTTT
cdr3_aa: CASSPLYAGGLDQPQHF

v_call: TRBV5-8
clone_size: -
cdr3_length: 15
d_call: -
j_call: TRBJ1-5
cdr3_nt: TGTGCCAGCAGCCCCTCAACCGGGCGGAATCAGCCCCAGCATTTT
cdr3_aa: CASSPSTGRNQPQHF

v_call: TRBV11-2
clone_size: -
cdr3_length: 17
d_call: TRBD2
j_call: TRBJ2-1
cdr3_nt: TGTGCCAGCAGTCTTGGCGGAAGCGGGGTTTTTTACAATGAGCAGTTCTTC
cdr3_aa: CASSLGGSGVFYNEQFF

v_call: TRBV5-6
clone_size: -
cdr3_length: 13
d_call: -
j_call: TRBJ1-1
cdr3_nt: TGTGCCAGCAGCTTGGCCGGCGGAAGGGAAGCTTTCTTT
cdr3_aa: CASSLAGGREAFF

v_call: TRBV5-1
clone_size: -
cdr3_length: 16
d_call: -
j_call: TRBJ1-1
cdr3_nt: TGCGCCAGCAGCTTGGTGGGGTTCCAGGAGAACACTGAAGCTTTCTTT
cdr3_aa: CASSLVGFQENTEAFF

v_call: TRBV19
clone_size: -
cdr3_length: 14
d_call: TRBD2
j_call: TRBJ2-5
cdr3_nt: TGTGCCAGTAGTATCACTAGCGGACAAGAGACCCAGTACTTC
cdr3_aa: CASSITSGQETQYF

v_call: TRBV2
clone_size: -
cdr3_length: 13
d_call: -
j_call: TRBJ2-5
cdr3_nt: TGTGCCAGCAGCGGGACGGTAGAAGAGACCCAGTACTTC
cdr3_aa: CASSGTVEETQYF

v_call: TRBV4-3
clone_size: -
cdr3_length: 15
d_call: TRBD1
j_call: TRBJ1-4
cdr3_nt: TGCGCCAGCAGCCAGGACAGGGCAACTAATGAAAAACTGTTTTTT
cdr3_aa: CASSQDRATNEKLFF

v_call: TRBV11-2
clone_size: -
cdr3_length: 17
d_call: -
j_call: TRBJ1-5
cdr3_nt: TGTGCCAGCAGCCCGACCGGGACTTTTAATAGCAATCAGCCCCAGCATTTT
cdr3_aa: CASSPTGTFNSNQPQHF

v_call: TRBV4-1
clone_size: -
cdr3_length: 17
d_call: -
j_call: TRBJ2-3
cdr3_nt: TGCGCCAGCAGCCAAAAATATAGCGACCCACCCGCAGATACGCAGTATTTT
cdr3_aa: CASSQKYSDPPADTQYF

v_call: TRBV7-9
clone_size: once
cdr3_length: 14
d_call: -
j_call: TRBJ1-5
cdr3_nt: TGTGCCAGCAGCCCCCCGGCCCACAATCAGCCCCAGCATTTT
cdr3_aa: CASSPPAHNQPQHF

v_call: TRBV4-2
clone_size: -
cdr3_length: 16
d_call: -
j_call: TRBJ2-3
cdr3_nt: TGTGCCAGCAGCCAAAGGGCTAGCGCTAGCACAGATACGCAGTATTTT
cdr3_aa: CASSQRASASTDTQYF

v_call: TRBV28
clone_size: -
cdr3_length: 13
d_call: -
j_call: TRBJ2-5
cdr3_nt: TGTGCCAGCAGTCTACCTTTCCAAGAGACCCAGTACTTC
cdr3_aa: CASSLPFQETQYF